This T cell receptor (beta chain) came from a study of pediatric ulcerative colitis. Study outcomes and limitations: Total lymphocyte DNA, not sorted subsets, was the template. Clonal expansions reduced rectal repertoire diversity in acute severe colitis.

Of note for this clone: Antigen unknown.

The assay was immunoSEQ multiplex PCR, and TCRdb's table has in-frame clones only and misses some. The sample has approximately 32,000 clones, roughly 78% seen once. The V gene end was trimmed by 5 bases and the J gene end by 4 bases; junction bases not matched to a gene: 9. The germline gives CDR1 MNHEY, CDR2 SVGAGI. The CDR3 covers 15 residues. This TCR came from a boy aged 5-17 years with severe ulcerative colitis. Input material: blood. The chain carries TRBV6-5 and TRBJ1-2; 8 nucleotides line up with TRBD1. CDR3: CASSPTGTGLYGYTF. The CDR3 nucleotides read TGTGCCAGCAGTCCGACCGGGACAGGACTCTATGGCTACACCTTC.